Below, 10 T cell receptor beta chains from the same sample are listed, as sequenced in a study of early T cells in non-severe SARS-CoV-2 infection. Each CDR3 protein is one row after TCRdb ran MiXCR on the 5' RACE reads. The table lists about 80,000 distinct CDR3 sequences, about a sixth of them singletons. The specimen sequenced was whole blood. All receptors derive from an adult who was a healthcare worker with PCR-confirmed SARS-CoV-2 infection or an uninfected control (not recorded which).

The chain employs TRBV20-1 and TRBJ1-5; TRBD1 matches 7 bases. The CDR3 is 15 amino acids. Germline CDR1 DFQATT, CDR2 SNEGSKA (reference sequence). Trimming removed 2 bases from V and 6 bases from J; junction bases left unmatched: 10. The DNA for the CDR3 is TGCAGTGCTAGACTGGGACAGCTGGGATCTCAGCCCCAGCATTTT. Its translation is CSARLGQLGSQPQHF.

Ten or more counts support this clonotype. The chain has TRBV7-2 and TRBJ1-2; no firm D call. Trimming removed 5 bases at V and 0 bases at J, with 10 bases between. CDR3 length equals 14 residues. Germline V gene lookup returns CDR1 SGHTA and CDR2 FQGNSA. This CDR3 reads CASSQTWANYGYTF. DNA of the CDR3: TGTGCCAGCAGCCAAACCTGGGCTAACTATGGCTACACCTTC.

This clonotype was observed a few times. The chain combines TRBV11-2 with TRBJ2-7; D gene ambiguous. There are 14 residues in the CDR3. V lost 3 bases and J lost 4, with 13 bases in between. Germline-derived CDR1 and CDR2 are SGHAT and FQNNGV. This chain's CDR3 is CASSLYPGPYEQYF. The CDR3 DNA sequence: TGTGCCAGCAGCTTGTACCCGGGTCCGTACGAGCAGTACTTC.

The sample holds a few counts of this clonotype. This chain joins TRBV20-1 and TRBJ2-3; no clear D gene. The CDR3 runs 18 residues. Trimming shortened V by 0 bases and J by 3 bases, and 22 bases separated the two germline ends. Germline CDR1 reads DFQATT; CDR2 reads SNEGSKA (reference sequence). CDR3 protein: CSARERIRAARQTDTQYF. The CDR3 DNA reads as TGCAGTGCTAGAGAGAGAATCCGAGCAGCGAGGCAGACAGATACGCAGTATTTT.

Only a few counts were recorded for this clonotype. The rearrangement uses TRBV2 and TRBJ2-2; D is unclear. CDR3 size: 15 residues. V dropped 10 bases and J dropped 1 base, with 16 bases sitting between them. Germline V gene lookup returns CDR1 SNHLY and CDR2 FYNNEI. The CDR3, as DNA: TGTGCCACCAATGTAGCTAGAAAGAACACCGGGGAGCTGTTTTTT. It translates to CATNVARKNTGELFF.

V usage is TRBV28 and J usage is TRBJ1-1; 7 bases agree with TRBD1. CDR1 is MDHEN, CDR2 SYDVKM, per germline. V lost 10 bases to trimming and J lost 4 bases; unmatched junction nucleotides: 9. There are 13 residues in the CDR3. This CDR3 reads CATGTARGTEAFF. In DNA form, the CDR3 reads TGTGCCACCGGGACAGCAAGGGGCACTGAAGCTTTCTTT.

This clonotype has more than one count but fewer than ten. The chain combines TRBV5-4 with TRBJ1-1, with D possibly matching TRBD1 (5 bases). The CDR3 has 15 residues. The V gene's germline CDR1 is SGHNT and CDR2 YYREEE (reference sequence). V lost 4 bases to trimming and J lost 4 bases, with 17 bases between them. This chain's CDR3 is CASSPPRRDLTEAFF. The DNA of the CDR3 is TGTGCCAGCAGCCCCCCCCGACGGGACCTCACTGAAGCTTTCTTT. The full variable domain, rest sourced from reference TRBV5-4 and TRBJ1-1, is ETGVTQSPTHLIKTRGQQVTLRCSSQSGHNTVSWYQQALGQGPQFIFQYYREEENGRGNFPPRFSGLQFPNYSSELNVNALELDDSALYLCASSPPRRDLTEAFFGQGTRLTVV.

This clonotype was seen more than once but under ten times. The chain recombines TRBV7-8 with TRBJ1-6, with 7 bases aligning to TRBD1. The germline V gene encodes CDR1 SGHVS and CDR2 FQNEAQ. J lost 0 bases, V lost 5 bases, and 7 bases had no gene match. The CDR3 totals 17 residues. The CDR3 loop reads CASSPTGPSSYNSPLHF. CDR3 nucleotides: TGTGCCAGCAGCCCGACAGGGCCTAGCTCCTATAATTCACCCCTCCACTTT.

This clonotype was observed a handful of times. One junction end disagrees with the germline gene, perhaps due to a read error. The V call is TRBV6-4, the J call TRBJ2-4; tentatively, D is TRBD1 (6 bases). The length of the CDR3 is 11 residues. Germline V gene lookup returns CDR1 MRHNA and CDR2 SNTAGT. The CDR3 DNA sequence: TGTGCCACCCGGCTCCGAACAGGGAAGGACTTC. This gives the protein CATRLRTGKDF.

This clonotype was detected ten times or more. V gene TRBV10-3 combines with J gene TRBJ1-5; no firm D call. V was trimmed by 10 bases and J by 2 bases, leaving 30 bases between them. CDR1 and CDR2 (germline): ENHRY, SYGVKD. The CDR3 has 19 residues. This chain's CDR3 is CATQAPAPGVGMGNQPQHF. CDR3 nucleotide sequence: TGTGCCACCCAGGCCCCTGCACCCGGGGTAGGTATGGGCAATCAGCCCCAGCATTTT.